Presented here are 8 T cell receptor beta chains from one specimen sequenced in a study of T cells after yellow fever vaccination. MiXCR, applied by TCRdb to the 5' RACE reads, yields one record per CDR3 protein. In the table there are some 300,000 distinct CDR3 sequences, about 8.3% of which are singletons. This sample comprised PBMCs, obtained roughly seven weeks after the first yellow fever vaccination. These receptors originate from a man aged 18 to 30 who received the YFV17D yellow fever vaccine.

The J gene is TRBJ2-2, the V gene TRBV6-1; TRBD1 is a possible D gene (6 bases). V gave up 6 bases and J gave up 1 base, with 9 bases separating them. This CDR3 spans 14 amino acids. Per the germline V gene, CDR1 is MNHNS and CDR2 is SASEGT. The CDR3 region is CASSHRENTGELFF. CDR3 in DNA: TGTGCCAGCAGCCACAGGGAGAACACCGGGGAGCTGTTTTTT.

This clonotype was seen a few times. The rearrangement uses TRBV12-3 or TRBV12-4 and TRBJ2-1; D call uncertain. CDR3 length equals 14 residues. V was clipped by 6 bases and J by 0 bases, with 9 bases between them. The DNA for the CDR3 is TGTGCCAGCAGCGCAGACACCTCCTACAATGAGCAGTTCTTC. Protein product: CASSADTSYNEQFF.

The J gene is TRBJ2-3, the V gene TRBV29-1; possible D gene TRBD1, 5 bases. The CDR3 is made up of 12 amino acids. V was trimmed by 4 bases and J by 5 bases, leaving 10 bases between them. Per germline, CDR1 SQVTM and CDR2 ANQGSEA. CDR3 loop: CSVGGARDTQYF. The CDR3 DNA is TGCAGCGTTGGTGGGGCAAGAGATACGCAGTATTTT.

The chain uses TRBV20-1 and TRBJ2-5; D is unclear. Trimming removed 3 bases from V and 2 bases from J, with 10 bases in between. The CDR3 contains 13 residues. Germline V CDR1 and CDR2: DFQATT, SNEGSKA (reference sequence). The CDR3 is CSASWARQETQYF. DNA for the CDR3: TGCAGTGCTAGCTGGGCCAGACAAGAGACCCAGTACTTC.

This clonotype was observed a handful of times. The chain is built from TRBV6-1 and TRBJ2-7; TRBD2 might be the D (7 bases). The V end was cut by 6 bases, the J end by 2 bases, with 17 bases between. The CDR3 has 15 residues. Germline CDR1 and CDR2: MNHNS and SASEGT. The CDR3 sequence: CASSLRGGITYEQYF. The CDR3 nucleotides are TGTGCCAGCAGCCTAAGGGGGGGAATTACCTACGAGCAGTACTTC.

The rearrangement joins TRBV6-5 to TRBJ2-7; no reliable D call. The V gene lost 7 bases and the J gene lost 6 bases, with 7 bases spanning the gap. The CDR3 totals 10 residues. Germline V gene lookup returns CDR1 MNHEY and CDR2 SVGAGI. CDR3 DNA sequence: TGTGCCAGCATGGTGTGCGAGCAGTACGTC. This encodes CASMVCEQYV.

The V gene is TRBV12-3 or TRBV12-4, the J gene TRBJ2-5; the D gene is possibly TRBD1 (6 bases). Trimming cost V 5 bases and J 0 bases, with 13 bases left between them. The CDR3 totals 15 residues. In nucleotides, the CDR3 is TGTGCCAGCAGTCCCCATGGACAGAACCAAGAGACCCAGTACTTC. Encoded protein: CASSPHGQNQETQYF.

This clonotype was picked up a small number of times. CDR3 in amino acids: CATSIRANTGELFF. The DNA for the CDR3 is TGTGCCACCAGCATCCGGGCGAACACCGGGGAGCTGTTTTTT. V and J are TRBV15 and TRBJ2-2; no reliable D call. CDR1 is LNHNV, CDR2 YYDKDF, per germline (reference sequence). The CDR3 extends over 14 amino acids. V dropped 4 bases and J dropped 0 bases, with 6 bases sitting between them.